This is a list of T cell receptor beta chains from one sample in a study of cytotoxic CD8 clonotypes in ibrutinib-treated CLL. Data came from immunoSEQ multiplex PCR; TCRdb stores just in-frame clones and leaves some out. In the table there are about 140,000 clones, 75% to 85% of which are singletons. Sequencing used PBMCs, obtained after 36 months of ibrutinib treatment. Receptor source: a human donor with chronic lymphocytic leukemia. CDR3s include the opening cysteine and the closing phenylalanine or tryptophan. A D gene is named only where the DNA matches it firmly. Clone sizes are given selectively: once, few, many, or a class where the clone is expanded.

V: TRBV4-1; J: TRBJ2-1; size: .; D: .; DNA: TGCGCCAGCAGCCAAGATCTACGGTACGTACACAATGAGCAGTTCTTC; CDR3: CASSQDLRYVHNEQFF
V: TRBV13; J: TRBJ1-1; size: .; D: .; DNA: TGTGCCAGCAGCCCGCAGACTTGGGGTACTGAAGCTTTCTTT; CDR3: CASSPQTWGTEAFF
V: TRBV29-1; J: TRBJ1-2; size: .; D: TRBD1; DNA: TGCAGCGTTACGGGTCAGGGGGTTGCAAATGGCTACACCTTC; CDR3: CSVTGQGVANGYTF
V: TRBV10-3; J: TRBJ1-2; size: few; D: TRBD1; DNA: TGTGCCATCAGCTCGACCGGGACAGAGACCTACTATGGCTACACCTTC; CDR3: CAISSTGTETYYGYTF
V: TRBV6-9; J: TRBJ2-1; size: .; D: .; DNA: TGTGCCAGCACGGCAGCCGACTCCTACAATGAGCAGTTCTTC; CDR3: CASTAADSYNEQFF
V: TRBV2; J: TRBJ2-1; size: .; D: TRBD2; DNA: TGTGCCAGCAGGGTACTAGCGGGAGGCCACAATGAGCAGTTCTTC; CDR3: CASRVLAGGHNEQFF
V: TRBV5-1; J: TRBJ1-4; size: .; D: .; DNA: TGCGCCAGCAGCCCAATAGGGGGGCCTATTTCGACTAATGAAAAACTGTTTTTT; CDR3: CASSPIGGPISTNEKLFF
V: TRBV5-4; J: TRBJ2-5; size: .; D: .; DNA: TGTGCCAGCAGGTTCTCAGGAGGGGAGACCCAGTACTTC; CDR3: CASRFSGGETQYF
V: TRBV5-1; J: TRBJ2-3; size: few; D: .; DNA: TGCGCCAGCAGCTTAAGGACCCAGGCAGATACGCAGTATTTT; CDR3: CASSLRTQADTQYF
V: TRBV28; J: TRBJ2-2; size: .; D: .; DNA: TGTGCCAGCACCCCGGGCAGGGTGGACACCGGGGAGCTGTTTTTT; CDR3: CASTPGRVDTGELFF
V: TRBV27; J: TRBJ1-4; size: .; D: TRBD1; DNA: TGTGCCAGCAGTCCCGCCGGGACAGGTGAAAAACTGTTTTTT; CDR3: CASSPAGTGEKLFF
V: TRBV9; J: TRBJ2-7; size: .; D: TRBD2; DNA: TGTGCCAGCAGCGTAGGACTAGCGGGAGCAAATCCCTACGAGCAGTACTTC; CDR3: CASSVGLAGANPYEQYF
V: TRBV28; J: TRBJ1-2; size: .; D: .; DNA: TGTGCCAGCAGTTTTCAATTATTATATGGCTACACCTTC; CDR3: CASSFQLLYGYTF
V: TRBV28; J: TRBJ2-7; size: .; D: TRBD2; DNA: TGTGCCAGCAGTCCCGATCGGGGCGGGGGGACCTACGAGCAGTACTTC; CDR3: CASSPDRGGGTYEQYF
V: TRBV7-9; J: TRBJ1-5; size: .; D: TRBD1; DNA: TGTGCCAGCAGCTTAGAGTATGGGGACAGCACGCGACAGCCCCAGCATTTT; CDR3: CASSLEYGDSTRQPQHF
V: TRBV6-1; J: TRBJ1-1; size: .; D: TRBD1; DNA: TGTGCCAGCAGTGAAGAAGGGACAGGGGGCACTGAAGCTTTCTTT; CDR3: CASSEEGTGGTEAFF
V: TRBV19; J: TRBJ1-5; size: once; D: .; DNA: TGTGCCAGTAGTAACTACATCCCGCATTTT; CDR3: CASSNYIPHF
V: TRBV5-5; J: TRBJ2-5; size: .; D: .; DNA: TGTGCCAGCAGCTTGGGAAATAGCGGCACAGAGACCCAGTACTTC; CDR3: CASSLGNSGTETQYF
V: TRBV6-4; J: TRBJ2-7; size: .; D: .; DNA: TGTGCCAGCAGTGACTCGGAGGCGGGCGAGCAGTACTTC; CDR3: CASSDSEAGEQYF
V: TRBV18; J: TRBJ1-4; size: .; D: .; DNA: TGTGCCAGCTCACCACGGGACCCCAGTGAAAAACTGTTTTTT; CDR3: CASSPRDPSEKLFF
V: TRBV20-1; J: TRBJ2-1; size: few; D: .; DNA: TGCAGATATGGGCGGGGCCATGAGCAGTTCTTC; CDR3: CRYGRGHEQFF
V: TRBV5-4; J: TRBJ2-5; size: .; D: .; DNA: TGTGCCAGCAGCTTGTTTTCGACACCAGAGACCCAGTACTTC; CDR3: CASSLFSTPETQYF
V: TRBV30; J: TRBJ1-1; size: few; D: .; DNA: TGTGCCTGGAGGTGGGGGGTTACTGAAGCTTTCTTT; CDR3: CAWRWGVTEAFF
V: TRBV5-5; J: TRBJ1-4; size: .; D: .; DNA: TGTGCCAGCAGCTTGCCTGCCCGGAGAGAAAAACTGTTTTTT; CDR3: CASSLPARREKLFF
V: TRBV5-1; J: TRBJ1-5; size: few; D: .; DNA: TGCGCCAGCAGCTTTACGACAGGAGGCAATCAGCCCCAGCATTTT; CDR3: CASSFTTGGNQPQHF
V: TRBV27; J: TRBJ2-3; size: .; D: TRBD2; DNA: TGTGCCAGCAGGCCCCAGCGGGGGCGCACAGATACGCAGTATTTT; CDR3: CASRPQRGRTDTQYF
V: TRBV10-3; J: TRBJ1-2; size: .; D: TRBD1; DNA: TGTGCCATCAGTGCCGGGACAGGGGCGGACTATGGCTACACCTTC; CDR3: CAISAGTGADYGYTF
V: TRBV7-9; J: TRBJ1-3; size: .; D: TRBD1; DNA: TGTGCCAGCAGCTCTTCTGGACAGGGCCAGGGAAACACCATATATTTT; CDR3: CASSSSGQGQGNTIYF
V: TRBV30; J: TRBJ2-3; size: .; D: .; DNA: TGTGCCTGGAGCAGGGTAGATACGCAGTATTTT; CDR3: CAWSRVDTQYF
V: TRBV5-1; J: TRBJ2-1; size: .; D: TRBD2; DNA: TGCGCCAGCAGCTTGTTAGCGGGAGGGTCCTACAATGAGCAGTTCTTC; CDR3: CASSLLAGGSYNEQFF
V: TRBV28; J: TRBJ2-5; size: .; D: TRBD2; DNA: TGTGCCAGCAGCTCCTCCGGGACTACAGGAAAGACCCAGTACTTC; CDR3: CASSSSGTTGKTQYF